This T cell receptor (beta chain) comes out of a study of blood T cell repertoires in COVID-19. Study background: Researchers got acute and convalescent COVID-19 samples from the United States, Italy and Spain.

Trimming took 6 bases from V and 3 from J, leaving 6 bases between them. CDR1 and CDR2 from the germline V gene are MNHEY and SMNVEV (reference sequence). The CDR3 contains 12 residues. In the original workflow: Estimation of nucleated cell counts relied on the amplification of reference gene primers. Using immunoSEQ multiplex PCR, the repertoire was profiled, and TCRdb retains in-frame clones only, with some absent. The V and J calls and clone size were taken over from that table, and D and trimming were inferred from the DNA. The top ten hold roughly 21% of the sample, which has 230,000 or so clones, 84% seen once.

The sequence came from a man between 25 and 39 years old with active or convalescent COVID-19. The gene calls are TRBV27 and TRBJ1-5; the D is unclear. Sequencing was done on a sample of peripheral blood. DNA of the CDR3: TGTGCCAGCAGCTTCTACAATCAGCCCCAGCATTTT. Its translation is CASSFYNQPQHF.